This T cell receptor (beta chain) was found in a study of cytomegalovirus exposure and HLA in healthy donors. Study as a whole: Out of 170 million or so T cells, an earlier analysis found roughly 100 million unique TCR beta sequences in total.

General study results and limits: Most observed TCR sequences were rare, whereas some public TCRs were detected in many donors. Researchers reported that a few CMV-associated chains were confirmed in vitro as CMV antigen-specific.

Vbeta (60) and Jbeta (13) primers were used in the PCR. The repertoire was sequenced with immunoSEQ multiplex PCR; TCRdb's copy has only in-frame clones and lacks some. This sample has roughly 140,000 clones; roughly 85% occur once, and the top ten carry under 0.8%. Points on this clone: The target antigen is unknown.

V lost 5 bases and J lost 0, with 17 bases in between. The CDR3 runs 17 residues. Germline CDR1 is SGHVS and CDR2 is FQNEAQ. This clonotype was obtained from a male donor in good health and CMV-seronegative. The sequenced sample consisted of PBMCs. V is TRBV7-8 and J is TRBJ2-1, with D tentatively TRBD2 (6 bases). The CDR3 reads CASSPKTDGSSYNEQFF. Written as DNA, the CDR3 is TGTGCCAGCAGCCCAAAGACGGACGGGAGCTCCTACAATGAGCAGTTCTTC.